The 24 T cell receptor beta chains presented below share a single source sample, sequenced in a study of blood T cells in healthy people across ages. A second PCR, run for about 7 to 11 cycles, used a sample-barcoded 5' primer plus a J-beta primer mix. TCRdb analysed the 5' RACE reads with MiXCR anew, one entry per CDR3 protein. The profile shows over a million distinct CDR3 sequences, 35% to 45% of them singletons. The specimen sequenced was blood. The source is a woman aged 18-29 years in good health.

This clonotype has only a few counts. The chain uses TRBV4-1 and TRBJ2-1; TRBD2 is a possible D gene (5 bases). Germline V CDR1 and CDR2: MGHRA, YSYEKL. With 2 bases removed from V and 8 bases from J, the gap between germline ends came to 22 bases. This CDR3 is built from 17 residues. The CDR3 bases are TGCGCCAGCAGCCAAATTTCCCGTGGGGTCTTGAGGGATGAGCAGTTCTTC. Protein sequence: CASSQISRGVLRDEQFF.

The chain couples TRBV12-3 or TRBV12-4 to TRBJ2-1; possibly TRBD1 or TRBD2 for D (5 bases each). The CDR3 is 17 residues long. V was shortened by 2 bases and J by 3 bases, with 17 bases between the two germline ends. The CDR3 spells CASSLISAGSFYNEQFF. CDR3 DNA: TGTGCCAGCAGTTTAATATCGGCAGGGAGTTTCTACAATGAGCAGTTCTTC.

The genes are TRBV27 and TRBJ2-3; the D call may be TRBD1 or TRBD2 (6 bases each). V dropped 4 bases and J dropped 0 bases, with 17 bases sitting between them. Germline CDR1 is MNHEY and CDR2 is SMNVEV (reference sequence). The CDR3 extends over 17 amino acids. DNA for the CDR3: TGTGCCAGCAGTTCCAGGGGAGCGGGCTATAGCACAGATACGCAGTATTTT. Amino acids: CASSSRGAGYSTDTQYF.

This rearrangement joins TRBV12-3 or TRBV12-4 to TRBJ2-7, with D maybe TRBD2 (6 bases). This CDR3 contains 14 residues. The V end lost 0 bases, the J end lost 7 bases, and 13 bases lay between the germline ends. Here the CDR3 reads CASSLAGGTREQYF. Here the CDR3 DNA reads TGTGCCAGCAGTTTAGCTGGCGGGACGCGGGAGCAGTACTTC.

About this clonotype: The final CDR3 position lacks the conserved phenylalanine or tryptophan, pointing to a likely read error. It is unclear where the CDR3 begins or ends on the DNA, so no DNA is shown, and the CDR3 is as TCRdb lists it. The CDR3 sequence is CASSLINQQGRTY. The chain carries TRBV27 and TRBJ1-1; the table's D call TRBD1 went unverified against the DNA. In germline, CDR1 is MNHEY, CDR2 SMNVEV (reference sequence). Inclusive of both ends, the CDR3 amounts to 13 amino acids.

At least ten counts were recorded for this clonotype. The V call is TRBV13, the J call TRBJ2-3; D is uncertain. CDR1 and CDR2 from the germline V gene are PRHDT and FYEKMQ (reference sequence). Between the trimmed V and J ends, which lost 0 bases and 6 bases, there was a span of 7 bases. The CDR3 is 13 amino acids. CDR3 loop: CASSLGLGDTQYF. In DNA form, the CDR3 reads TGTGCCAGCAGCTTAGGCCTGGGGGATACGCAGTATTTT.

This chain connects TRBV3-1 to TRBJ2-3, with TRBD2 identical over 8 bases. CDR3 size: 16 residues. J lost 0 bases, V lost 0 bases, and 2 bases had no gene match. The germline V gene encodes CDR1 LGHDT and CDR2 YNNKEL (reference sequence). CDR3 protein: CASSQDSGGSTDTQYF. The CDR3 DNA follows: TGTGCCAGCAGCCAAGACAGCGGGGGTAGCACAGATACGCAGTATTTT.

This clonotype showed up just a few times. This chain uses TRBV11-2 with TRBJ2-1; 7 nucleotides match TRBD2. Per the germline V gene, CDR1 is SGHAT and CDR2 is FQNNGV. This CDR3 has 18 amino acids. V shed 4 bases, J shed 1 base, and the junction held 13 bases outside the gene matches. CDR3 DNA: TGTGCCAGCAGCTCAAGGGGTCTAGCGGATCCTTCCTACAATGAGCAGTTCTTC. It codes for CASSSRGLADPSYNEQFF.

V is TRBV20-1 and J is TRBJ1-1; 10 bases align to TRBD1. The V gene end was trimmed by 1 base and the J gene end by 1 base; junction bases not matched to a gene: 6. In germline, CDR1 is DFQATT, CDR2 SNEGSKA (reference sequence). The CDR3 contains 16 residues. The CDR3 DNA reads TGCAGTGCTAGAGGGACAGGGGGGACTAGGAACACTGAAGCTTTCTTT. Its protein is CSARGTGGTRNTEAFF.

J is TRBJ2-3 and V is TRBV7-2; D gene uncertain. Germline CDR1 SGHTA, CDR2 FQGNSA. The CDR3 covers 14 residues. V dropped 7 bases and J dropped 1 base, with 12 bases sitting between them. The CDR3 loop is CASNFRSGTDTQYF. DNA for the CDR3: TGTGCCAGCAACTTCAGGAGCGGCACAGATACGCAGTATTTT.

This clonotype was recorded a few times. This chain joins TRBV5-1 and TRBJ2-5, with TRBD2 identical over 9 bases. The germline CDR1 and CDR2 sequences are SGHRS and YFSETQ. J lost 0 bases, V lost 4 bases, and 7 bases had no gene match. The CDR3 consists of 16 residues. The CDR3 loop is CASSPGTSRYQETQYF. CDR3 DNA sequence: TGCGCCAGCAGCCCAGGGACTAGCAGGTACCAAGAGACCCAGTACTTC.

V gene TRBV21-1 combines with J gene TRBJ2-4; TRBD1, as called in the table, went unchecked against the DNA. The J call is in doubt because the DNA end fits TRBJ2-5 better. TRBV21-1 is noted as a pseudogene. This CDR3 is 14 amino acids long. The CDR3 loop reads CASSTQGFQETQYF. CDR3 coding DNA: TGTGCCAGCAGCACTCAGGGCTTCCAAGAGACCCAGTACTTC.

This clonotype was seen a handful of times. The V gene is TRBV12-3 or TRBV12-4, the J gene TRBJ2-1; 10 nucleotides agree with TRBD2. With V trimmed by 6 bases and J by 6 bases, 5 bases remained unmatched. The CDR3 extends over 14 amino acids. Written as DNA, the CDR3 is TGTGCCAGCAGGGGACTAGCGTTACCCAATGAGCAGTTCTTC. Protein product: CASRGLALPNEQFF.

Points on this clonotype: A much larger clone differs from this one at a single base, so this may be a read error. This chain joins TRBV12-3 or TRBV12-4 and TRBJ1-1, with D unclear. The CDR3 sequence is 13 residues long. Trimming pared 2 bases from V and 4 bases from J, leaving 8 bases between. CDR3 sequence reads: CASSLQVSTEAFF. CDR3 DNA: TGTGCCAGCAGTTTACAGGTGAGCACTGAAGCTTTCTTT.

The table lists this clonotype with a few counts. The rearrangement links TRBV29-1 to TRBJ1-2; no definite D call. In germline, CDR1 is SQVTM, CDR2 ANQGSEA. This CDR3 has 11 residues. The V and J ends lost 3 bases and 8 bases respectively, with 10 bases between them. The CDR3 DNA reads as TGCAGCGTTGACCGAGAACGCGGCTACACCTTC. Protein sequence: CSVDRERGYTF.

The chain combines TRBV3-1 with TRBJ2-7; tentatively, D is TRBD1 (6 bases). The CDR3 length is 15 residues. Per the germline V gene, CDR1 is LGHDT and CDR2 is YNNKEL (reference sequence). V lost 1 base and J lost 6, with 16 bases in between. The CDR3 here is CASSQAGTSLSEQYF. CDR3 DNA sequence: TGTGCCAGCAGCCAAGCCGGGACATCTCTCTCCGAGCAGTACTTC.

In this sample, this clonotype turned up a few times. The gene calls are TRBV6-1 and TRBJ2-6, with unresolved D. The CDR3 is 15 amino acids. Looked up from germline, CDR1 is MNHNS and CDR2 is SASEGT. The germline V and J ends were trimmed by 6 bases and 1 base, with 10 bases remaining between them. DNA for the CDR3: TGTGCCAGCAGGTCAGGAATGTCTGGGGCCAACGTCCTGACTTTC. This codes for CASRSGMSGANVLTF.

The chain joins TRBV15 to TRBJ2-3, with no clear D. The CDR3 covers 12 residues. Trimming shortened V by 3 bases and J by 5 bases, and 6 bases separated the two germline ends. CDR1 and CDR2 from the germline V gene are LNHNV and YYDKDF (reference sequence). For the CDR3, the DNA is TGTGCCACCAGCAGTCCCGGAGATACGCAGTATTTT. Amino acids: CATSSPGDTQYF.

V and J are TRBV25-1 and TRBJ2-5; 8 bases fit TRBD1. From germline, CDR1 is MGHDK and CDR2 SYGVNS. The CDR3 loop spans 15 amino acids. The junction had 8 bases not matched to a gene; V was cut back by 3 bases and J by 5 bases. DNA for the CDR3: TGTGCCAGCAGTGATAGGACAGGGTTTTTGGAGACCCAGTACTTC. It is translated as CASSDRTGFLETQYF.

This clonotype turned up a few times. The rearrangement links TRBV28 to TRBJ1-1, with 8 bases identical to TRBD1. The CDR3 extends over 14 amino acids. Germline trimming cut 11 bases from V and 5 bases from J; bases unmatched to any gene: 13. Germline V gene lookup returns CDR1 MDHEN and CDR2 SYDVKM. The CDR3 DNA reads as TGTGCCGCCCTAGGTACAGGGGGATGGACTGAAGCTTTCTTT. Protein product: CAALGTGGWTEAFF.

V is TRBV3-1 and J is TRBJ2-3, with 7 bases identical to TRBD1. V shed 1 base, J shed 3 bases, and the junction held 4 bases outside the gene matches. Germline assignment: CDR1 LGHDT and CDR2 YNNKEL (reference sequence). CDR3 size: 15 residues. The CDR3 loop reads CASSQVEGATDTQYF. The CDR3 DNA sequence: TGTGCCAGCAGCCAAGTAGAGGGGGCGACAGATACGCAGTATTTT.

J is TRBJ2-1 and V is TRBV27, with D uncertain. The CDR3 consists of 16 residues. Per the germline V gene, CDR1 is MNHEY and CDR2 is SMNVEV (reference sequence). V was clipped by 5 bases and J by 0 bases, with 14 bases between them. The chain's CDR3 is CASSISEPASYNEQFF. CDR3 nucleotide sequence: TGTGCCAGCAGTATTTCAGAACCTGCCTCCTACAATGAGCAGTTCTTC.

This clonotype appeared once. Mismatch with germline at one junction end may stem from a read error. The V and J genes are TRBV20-1 and TRBJ2-1, with D unresolved. Germline V gene data show CDR1 as DFQATT and CDR2 as SNEGSKA (reference sequence). The CDR3 runs to 15 residues. The CDR3 sequence: CSAGRPRSSYDEQFF. CDR3 DNA: TGCAGTGCGGGTAGGCCCCGGAGCTCCTACGATGAGCAGTTCTTC.

The chain is built from TRBV5-6 and TRBJ1-2; tentatively, D is TRBD1 (5 bases). The germline V and J ends were trimmed by 7 bases and 1 base, with 8 bases remaining between them. CDR1 is SGHDT and CDR2 is YYEEEE in the germline V gene. The CDR3 covers 12 residues. CDR3 in DNA: TGTGCCAGCGGGGCCTTTAACTATGGCTACACCTTC. Protein product: CASGAFNYGYTF.